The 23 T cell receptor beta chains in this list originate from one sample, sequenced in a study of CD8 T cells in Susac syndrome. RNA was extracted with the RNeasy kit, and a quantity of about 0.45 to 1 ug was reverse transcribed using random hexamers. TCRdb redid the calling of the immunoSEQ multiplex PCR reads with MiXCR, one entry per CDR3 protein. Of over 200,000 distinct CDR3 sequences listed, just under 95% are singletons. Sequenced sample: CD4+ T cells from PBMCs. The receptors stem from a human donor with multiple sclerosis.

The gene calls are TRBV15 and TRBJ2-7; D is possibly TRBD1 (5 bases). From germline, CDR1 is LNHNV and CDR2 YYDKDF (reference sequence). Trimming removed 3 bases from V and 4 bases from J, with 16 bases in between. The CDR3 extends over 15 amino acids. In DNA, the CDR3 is TGTGCCACCAGCAGGGGAAGCAGGGTAGGATACGAGCAGTACTTC. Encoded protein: CATSRGSRVGYEQYF.

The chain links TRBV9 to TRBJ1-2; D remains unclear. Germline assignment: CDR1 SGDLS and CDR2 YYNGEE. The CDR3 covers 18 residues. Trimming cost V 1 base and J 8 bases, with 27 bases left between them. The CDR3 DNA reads TGTGCCAGCAGCGTATTGATTGGGCCCCCACGGACTAAACGGGGCTACACCTTC. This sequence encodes CASSVLIGPPRTKRGYTF.

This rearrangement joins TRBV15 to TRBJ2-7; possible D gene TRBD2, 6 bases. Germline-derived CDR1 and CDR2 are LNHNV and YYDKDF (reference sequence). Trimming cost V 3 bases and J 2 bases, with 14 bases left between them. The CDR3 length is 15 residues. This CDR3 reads CATSREGTGTYEQYV. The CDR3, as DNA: TGTGCCACCAGCAGGGAGGGGACGGGCACCTACGAGCAGTACGTC.

The CDR3 DNA follows: TGCAGCCTATGGGACAGGATCTATGGCTACACCTTC. This translates into CSLWDRIYGYTF. The chain recombines TRBV29-1 with TRBJ1-2; 8 bases are shared with TRBD1. The CDR3 sequence is 12 residues long. Unmatched junction bases numbered 6, after V lost 8 bases and J lost 4 bases. In germline, CDR1 is SQVTM, CDR2 ANQGSEA.

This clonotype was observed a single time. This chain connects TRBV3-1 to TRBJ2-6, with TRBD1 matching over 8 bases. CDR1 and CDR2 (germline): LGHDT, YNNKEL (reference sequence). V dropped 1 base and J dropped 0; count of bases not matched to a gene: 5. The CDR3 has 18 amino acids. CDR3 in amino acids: CASSQGTGHGSGANVLTF. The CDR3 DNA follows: TGTGCCAGCAGCCAAGGGACAGGGCATGGCTCTGGGGCCAACGTCCTGACTTTC.

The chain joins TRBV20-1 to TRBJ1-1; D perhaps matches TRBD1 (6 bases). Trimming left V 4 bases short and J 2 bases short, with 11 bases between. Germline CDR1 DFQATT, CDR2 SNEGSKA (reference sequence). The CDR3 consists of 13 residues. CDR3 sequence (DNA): TGCAGTGCTAAGAGGGGGGTAAACACTGAAGCTTTCTTT. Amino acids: CSAKRGVNTEAFF.

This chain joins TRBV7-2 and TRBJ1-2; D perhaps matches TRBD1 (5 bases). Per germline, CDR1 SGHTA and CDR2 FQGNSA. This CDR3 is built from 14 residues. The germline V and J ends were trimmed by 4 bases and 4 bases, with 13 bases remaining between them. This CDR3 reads CASSSRPGPYGYTF. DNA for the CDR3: TGTGCCAGCAGCTCTAGACCGGGGCCCTATGGCTACACCTTC.

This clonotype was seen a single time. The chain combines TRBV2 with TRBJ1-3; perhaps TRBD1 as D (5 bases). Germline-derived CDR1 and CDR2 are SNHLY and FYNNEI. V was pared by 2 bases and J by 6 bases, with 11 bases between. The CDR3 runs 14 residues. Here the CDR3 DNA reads TGTGCCAGCAGTGAACAGGGACGGGCAAACACCATATATTTT. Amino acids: CASSEQGRANTIYF.

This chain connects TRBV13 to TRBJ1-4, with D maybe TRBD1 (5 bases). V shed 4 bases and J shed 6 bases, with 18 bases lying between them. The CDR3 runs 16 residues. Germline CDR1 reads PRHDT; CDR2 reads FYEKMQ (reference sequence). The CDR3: CASSSSLRGRDEKLFF. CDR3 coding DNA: TGTGCCAGCAGCTCTAGTTTGCGGGGGAGAGATGAAAAACTGTTTTTT. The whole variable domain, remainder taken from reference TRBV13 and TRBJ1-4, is AAGVIQSPRHLIKEKRETATLKCYPIPRHDTVYWYQQGPGQDPQFLISFYEKMQSDKGSIPDRFSAQQFSDYHSELNMSSLELGDSALYFCASSSSLRGRDEKLFFGSGTQLSVL.

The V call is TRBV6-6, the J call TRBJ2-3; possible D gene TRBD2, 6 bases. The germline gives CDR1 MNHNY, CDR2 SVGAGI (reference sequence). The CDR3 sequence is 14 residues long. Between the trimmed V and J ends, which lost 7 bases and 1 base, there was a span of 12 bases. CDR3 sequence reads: CASTGLYRTDTQYF. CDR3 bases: TGTGCCAGCACGGGACTCTACCGCACAGATACGCAGTATTTT.

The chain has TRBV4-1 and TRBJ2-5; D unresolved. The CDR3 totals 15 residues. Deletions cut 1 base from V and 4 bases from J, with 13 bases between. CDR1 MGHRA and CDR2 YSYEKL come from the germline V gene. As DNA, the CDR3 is TGCGCCAGCAGCCAAGTCAGAACCCCAATAGAGACCCAGTACTTC. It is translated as CASSQVRTPIETQYF.

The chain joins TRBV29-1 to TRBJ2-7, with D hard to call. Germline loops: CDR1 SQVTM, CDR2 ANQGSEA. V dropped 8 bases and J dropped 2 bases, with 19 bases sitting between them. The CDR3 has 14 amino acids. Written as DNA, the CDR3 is TGCAGCAACCTTGGGCCCTCAGGCGCCTACGAGCAGTACGTC. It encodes CSNLGPSGAYEQYV.

CDR3 DNA: TGCAGTGCCCTCCCCGGGGCGGCAGATACGCAGTATTTT. Residues: CSALPGAADTQYF. The V and J genes are TRBV20-1 and TRBJ2-3; D is perhaps TRBD1 or TRBD2 (5 bases each). From germline, CDR1 is DFQATT and CDR2 SNEGSKA (reference sequence). V gave up 6 bases and J gave up 4 bases, with 14 bases separating them. The CDR3 covers 13 residues.

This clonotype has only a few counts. Here the CDR3 reads CAWSLGPGGYTF. The CDR3, as DNA: TGTGCCTGGAGTCTGGGGCCGGGAGGCTACACCTTC. The chain links TRBV30 to TRBJ1-2; perhaps TRBD1 as D (5 bases). V lost 2 bases and J 8 bases, leaving 12 bases between the germline ends. This CDR3 spans 12 amino acids. From germline, CDR1 is GTSNPN and CDR2 SVGIG (reference sequence). Full variable domain (remainder filled in from reference TRBV30 and TRBJ1-2): SQTIHQWPATLVQPVGSPLSLECTVEGTSNPNLYWYRQAAGRGLQLLFYSVGIGQISSEVPQNLSASRPQDRQFILSSKKLLLSDSGFYLCAWSLGPGGYTFGSGTRLTVV.

For the CDR3, the DNA is TGCAGCATCCAGCCCAGCACCGGGGAGCTGTTTTTT. Translated, it gives CSIQPSTGELFF. The chain employs TRBV29-1 and TRBJ2-2, with D hard to call. The CDR3 has 12 amino acids. Trimming shortened V by 8 bases and J by 4 bases, and 11 bases separated the two germline ends. The germline V gene encodes CDR1 SQVTM and CDR2 ANQGSEA.

This CDR3 is CASSQGGLGYGYTF. CDR3 nucleotide sequence: TGTGCCAGCAGCCAAGGAGGCCTGGGCTATGGCTACACCTTC. V usage is TRBV3-1 and J usage is TRBJ1-2; D unresolved. CDR1 and CDR2 (germline): LGHDT, YNNKEL (reference sequence). CDR3 length equals 14 residues. Trimming stripped 1 base from V and 4 bases from J, with 10 bases between.

CDR3: CASRPTGLMNTEAFF. The DNA for the CDR3 is TGTGCCAGCAGACCTACAGGGCTAATGAACACTGAAGCTTTCTTT. The chain joins TRBV3-1 to TRBJ1-1; D possibly corresponds to TRBD1 (6 bases). The CDR3 has 15 residues. V was clipped by 6 bases and J by 0 bases, with 14 bases between them. From germline, CDR1 is LGHDT and CDR2 YNNKEL (reference sequence).

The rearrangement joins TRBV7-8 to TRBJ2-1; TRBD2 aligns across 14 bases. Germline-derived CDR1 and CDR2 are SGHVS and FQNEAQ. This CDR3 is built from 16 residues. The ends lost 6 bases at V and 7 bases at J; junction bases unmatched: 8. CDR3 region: CASRSIRTSGGNEQFF. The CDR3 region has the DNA TGTGCCAGCAGGTCTATCCGGACTAGCGGGGGGAATGAGCAGTTCTTC. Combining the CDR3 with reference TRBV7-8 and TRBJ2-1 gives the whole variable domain GAGVSQSPRYKVAKRGQDVALRCDPISGHVSLFWYQQALGQGPEFLTYFQNEAQLDKSGLPSDRFFAERPEGSVSTLKIQRTQQEDSAVYLCASRSIRTSGGNEQFFGPGTRLTVL.

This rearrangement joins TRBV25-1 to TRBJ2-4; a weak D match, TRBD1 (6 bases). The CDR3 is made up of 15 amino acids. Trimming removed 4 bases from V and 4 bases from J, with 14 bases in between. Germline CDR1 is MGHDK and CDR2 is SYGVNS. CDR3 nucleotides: TGTGCCAGCAGTGGGGGTTCAGGACAGAAAAACATTCAGTACTTC. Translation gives CASSGGSGQKNIQYF.

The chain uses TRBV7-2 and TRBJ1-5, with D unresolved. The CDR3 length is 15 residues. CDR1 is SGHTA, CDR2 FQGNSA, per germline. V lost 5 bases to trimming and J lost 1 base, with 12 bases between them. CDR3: CASSPSGGSNQPQHF. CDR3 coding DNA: TGTGCCAGCAGCCCCTCGGGAGGGAGCAATCAGCCCCAGCATTTT.

CDR3 DNA sequence: TGTGCCAGCAGTGAAACCCGGAATAGCAATCAGCCCCAGCATTTT. This codes for CASSETRNSNQPQHF. The genes are TRBV6-1 and TRBJ1-5; D is unresolved. This CDR3 spans 15 amino acids. Germline V gene data show CDR1 as MNHNS and CDR2 as SASEGT. V was cut by 2 bases and J by 0 bases, with 8 bases left in between.

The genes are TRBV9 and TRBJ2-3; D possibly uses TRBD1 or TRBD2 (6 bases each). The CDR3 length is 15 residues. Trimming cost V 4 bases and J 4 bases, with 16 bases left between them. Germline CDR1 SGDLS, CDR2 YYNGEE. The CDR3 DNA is TGTGCCAGCAGCCAGGACGGAGGGGGTCCAGATACGCAGTATTTT. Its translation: CASSQDGGGPDTQYF.

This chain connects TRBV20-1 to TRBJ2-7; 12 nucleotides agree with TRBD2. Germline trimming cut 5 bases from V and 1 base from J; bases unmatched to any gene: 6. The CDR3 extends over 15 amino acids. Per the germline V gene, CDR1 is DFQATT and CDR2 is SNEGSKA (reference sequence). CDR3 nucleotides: TGCAGTGCTGCTGGGACTAGCGGGTCTTCCTACGAGCAGTACGTC. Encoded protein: CSAAGTSGSSYEQYV.